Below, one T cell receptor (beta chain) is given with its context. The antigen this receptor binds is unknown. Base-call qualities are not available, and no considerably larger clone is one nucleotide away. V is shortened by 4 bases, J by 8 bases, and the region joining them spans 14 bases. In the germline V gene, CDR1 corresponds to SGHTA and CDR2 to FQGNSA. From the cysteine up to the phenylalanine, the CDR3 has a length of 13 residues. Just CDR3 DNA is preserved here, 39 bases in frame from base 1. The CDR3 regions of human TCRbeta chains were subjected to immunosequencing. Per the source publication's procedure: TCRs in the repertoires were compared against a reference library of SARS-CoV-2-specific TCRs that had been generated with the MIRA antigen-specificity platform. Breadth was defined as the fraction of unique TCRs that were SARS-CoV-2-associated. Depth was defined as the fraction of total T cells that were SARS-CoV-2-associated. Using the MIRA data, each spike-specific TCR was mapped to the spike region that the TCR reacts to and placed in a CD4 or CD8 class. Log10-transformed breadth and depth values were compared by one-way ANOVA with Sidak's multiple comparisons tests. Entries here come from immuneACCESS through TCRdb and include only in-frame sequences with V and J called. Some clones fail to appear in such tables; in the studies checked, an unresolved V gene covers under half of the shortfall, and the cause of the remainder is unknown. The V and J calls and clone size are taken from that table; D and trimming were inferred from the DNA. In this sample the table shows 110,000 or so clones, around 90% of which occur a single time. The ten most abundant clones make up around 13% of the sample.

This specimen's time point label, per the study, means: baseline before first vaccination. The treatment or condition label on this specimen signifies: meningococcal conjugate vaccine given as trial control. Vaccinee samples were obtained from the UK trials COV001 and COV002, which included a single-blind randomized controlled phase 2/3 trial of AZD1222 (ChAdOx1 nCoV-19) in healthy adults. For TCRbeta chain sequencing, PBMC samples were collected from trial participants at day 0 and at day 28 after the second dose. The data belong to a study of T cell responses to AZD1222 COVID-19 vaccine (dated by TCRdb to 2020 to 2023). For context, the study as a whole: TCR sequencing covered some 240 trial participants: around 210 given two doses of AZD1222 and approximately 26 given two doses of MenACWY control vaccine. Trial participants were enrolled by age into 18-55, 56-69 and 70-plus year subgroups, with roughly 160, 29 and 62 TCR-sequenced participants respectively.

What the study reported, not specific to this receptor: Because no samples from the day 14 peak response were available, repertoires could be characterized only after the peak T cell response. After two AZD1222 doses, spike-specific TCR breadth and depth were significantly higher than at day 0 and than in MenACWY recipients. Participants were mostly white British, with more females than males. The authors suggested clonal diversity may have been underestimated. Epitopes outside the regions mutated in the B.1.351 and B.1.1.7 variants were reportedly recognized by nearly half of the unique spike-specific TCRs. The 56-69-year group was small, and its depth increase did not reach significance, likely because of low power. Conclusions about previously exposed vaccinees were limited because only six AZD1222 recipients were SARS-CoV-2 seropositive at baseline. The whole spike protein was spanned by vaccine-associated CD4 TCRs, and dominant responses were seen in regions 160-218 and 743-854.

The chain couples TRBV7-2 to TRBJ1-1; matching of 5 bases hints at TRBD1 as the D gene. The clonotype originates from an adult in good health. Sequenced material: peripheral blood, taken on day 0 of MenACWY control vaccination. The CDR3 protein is CASSSLTQVEAFF. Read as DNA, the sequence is TGTGCCAGCAGCTCGTTAACACAGGTAGAAGCTTTCTTT.